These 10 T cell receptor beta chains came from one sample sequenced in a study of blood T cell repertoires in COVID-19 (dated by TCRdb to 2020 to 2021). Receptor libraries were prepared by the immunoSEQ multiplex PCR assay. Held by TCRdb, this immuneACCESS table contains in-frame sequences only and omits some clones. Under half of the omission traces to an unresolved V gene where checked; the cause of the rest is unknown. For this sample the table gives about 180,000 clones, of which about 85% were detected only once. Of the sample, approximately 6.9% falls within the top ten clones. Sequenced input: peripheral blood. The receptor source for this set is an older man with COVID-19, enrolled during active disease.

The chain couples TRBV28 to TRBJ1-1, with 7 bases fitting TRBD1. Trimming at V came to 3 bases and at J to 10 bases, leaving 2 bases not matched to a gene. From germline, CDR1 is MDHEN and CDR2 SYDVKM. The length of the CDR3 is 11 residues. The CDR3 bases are TGTGCCAGCAGTTTTAGGGACAGAGCTTTCTTT. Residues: CASSFRDRAFF.

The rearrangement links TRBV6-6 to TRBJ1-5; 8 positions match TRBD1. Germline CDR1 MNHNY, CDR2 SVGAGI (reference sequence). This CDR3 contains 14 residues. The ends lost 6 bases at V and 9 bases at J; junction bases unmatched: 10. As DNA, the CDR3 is TGTGCCAGCAGCTCCGGGACAGGCTTCGGGCCCCAGCATTTT. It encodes CASSSGTGFGPQHF.

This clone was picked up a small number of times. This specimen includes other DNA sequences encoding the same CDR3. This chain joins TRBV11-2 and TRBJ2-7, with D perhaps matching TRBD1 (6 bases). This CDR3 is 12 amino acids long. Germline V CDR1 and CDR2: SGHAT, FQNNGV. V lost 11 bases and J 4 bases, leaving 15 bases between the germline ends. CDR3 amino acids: CASSGQAYEQYF. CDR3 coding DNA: TGTGCCTCATCGGGACAAGCTTACGAGCAGTACTTC. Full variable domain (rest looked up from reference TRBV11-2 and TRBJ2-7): EAGVAQSPRYKIIEKRQSVAFWCNPISGHATLYWYQQILGQGPKLLIQFQNNGVVDDSQLPKDRFSAERLKGVDSTLKIQPAKLEDSAVYLCASSGQAYEQYFGPGTRLTVT.

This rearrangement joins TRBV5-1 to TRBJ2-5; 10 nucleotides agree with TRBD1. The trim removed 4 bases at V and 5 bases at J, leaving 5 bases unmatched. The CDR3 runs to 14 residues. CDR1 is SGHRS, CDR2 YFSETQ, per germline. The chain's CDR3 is CASSPGTGDETQYF. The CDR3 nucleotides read TGCGCCAGCAGCCCCGGGACAGGGGACGAGACCCAGTACTTC.

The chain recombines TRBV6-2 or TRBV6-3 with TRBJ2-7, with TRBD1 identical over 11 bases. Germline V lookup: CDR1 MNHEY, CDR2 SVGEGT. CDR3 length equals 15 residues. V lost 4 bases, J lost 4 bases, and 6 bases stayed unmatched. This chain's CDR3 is CASSSQDRGLYEQYF. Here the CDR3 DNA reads TGTGCCAGCAGTTCCCAGGACAGGGGGCTGTACGAGCAGTACTTC.

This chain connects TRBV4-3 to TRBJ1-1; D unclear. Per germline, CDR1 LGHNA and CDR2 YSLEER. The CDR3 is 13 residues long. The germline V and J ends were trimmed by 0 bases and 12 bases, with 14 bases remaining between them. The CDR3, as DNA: TGCGCCAGCAGCCAAGAACCCGGGATGGGAACTTTCTTT. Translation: CASSQEPGMGTFF.

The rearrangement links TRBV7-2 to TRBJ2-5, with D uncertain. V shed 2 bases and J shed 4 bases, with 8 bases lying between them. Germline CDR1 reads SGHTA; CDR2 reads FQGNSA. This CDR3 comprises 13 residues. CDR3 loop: CASSLKSGETQYF. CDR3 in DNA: TGTGCCAGCAGCTTAAAATCCGGAGAGACCCAGTACTTC.

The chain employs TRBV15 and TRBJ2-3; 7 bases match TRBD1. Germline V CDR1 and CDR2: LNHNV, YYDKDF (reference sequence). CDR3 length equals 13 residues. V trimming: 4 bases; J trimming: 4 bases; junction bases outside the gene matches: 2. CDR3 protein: CATSIGQADTQYF. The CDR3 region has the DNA TGTGCCACCAGCATAGGACAGGCAGATACGCAGTATTTT.

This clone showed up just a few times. The CDR3 bases are TGCGCCAGCAGCTCCGACAGGGGCAAATACTATGGCTACACCTTC. Encoded protein: CASSSDRGKYYGYTF. The chain combines TRBV5-1 with TRBJ1-2; 8 nucleotides match TRBD1. The V gene's germline CDR1 is SGHRS and CDR2 YFSETQ. The CDR3 is 15 amino acids. With V trimmed by 3 bases and J by 3 bases, 7 bases remained unmatched.

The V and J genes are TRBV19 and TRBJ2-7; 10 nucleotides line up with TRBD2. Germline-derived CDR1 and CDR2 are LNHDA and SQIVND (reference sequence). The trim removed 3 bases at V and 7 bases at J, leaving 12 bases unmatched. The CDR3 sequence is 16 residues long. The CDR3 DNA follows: TGTGCCAGTAGTATCCGCGGTAGGGGACTAGCGCTTGAGCAGTACTTC. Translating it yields CASSIRGRGLALEQYF. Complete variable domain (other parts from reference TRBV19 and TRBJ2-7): DGGITQSPKYLFRKEGQNVTLSCEQNLNHDAMYWYRQDPGQGLRLIYYSQIVNDFQKGDIAEGYSVSREKKESFPLTVTSAQKNPTAFYLCASSIRGRGLALEQYFGPGTRLTVT.